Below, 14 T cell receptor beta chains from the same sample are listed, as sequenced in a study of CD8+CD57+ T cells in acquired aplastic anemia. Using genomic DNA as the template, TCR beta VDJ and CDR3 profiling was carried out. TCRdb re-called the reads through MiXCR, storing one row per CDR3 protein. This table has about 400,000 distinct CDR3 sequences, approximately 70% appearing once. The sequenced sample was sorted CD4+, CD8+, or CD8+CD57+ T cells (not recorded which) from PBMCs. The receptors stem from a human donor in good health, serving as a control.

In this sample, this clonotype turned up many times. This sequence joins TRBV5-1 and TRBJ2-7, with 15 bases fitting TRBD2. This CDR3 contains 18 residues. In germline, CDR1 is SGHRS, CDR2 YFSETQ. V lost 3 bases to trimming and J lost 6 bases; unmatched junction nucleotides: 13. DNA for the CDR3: TGCGCCAGCAGCTGGACGGGACTAGCGGGGGGTTTCGGTTCCGAGCAGTACTTC. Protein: CASSWTGLAGGFGSEQYF.

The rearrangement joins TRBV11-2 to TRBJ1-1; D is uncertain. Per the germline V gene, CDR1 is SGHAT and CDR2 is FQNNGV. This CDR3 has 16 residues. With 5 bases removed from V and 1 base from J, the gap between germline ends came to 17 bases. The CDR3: CASSKRLGAKNTEAFF. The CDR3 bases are TGTGCCAGCAGCAAACGACTAGGCGCGAAGAACACTGAAGCTTTCTTT. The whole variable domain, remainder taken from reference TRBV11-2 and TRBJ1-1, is EAGVAQSPRYKIIEKRQSVAFWCNPISGHATLYWYQQILGQGPKLLIQFQNNGVVDDSQLPKDRFSAERLKGVDSTLKIQPAKLEDSAVYLCASSKRLGAKNTEAFFGQGTRLTVV.

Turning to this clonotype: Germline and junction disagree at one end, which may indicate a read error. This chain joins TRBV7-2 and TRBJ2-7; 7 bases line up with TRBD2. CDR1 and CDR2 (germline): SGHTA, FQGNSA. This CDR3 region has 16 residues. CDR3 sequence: CASSFSAGSPYNEQYF. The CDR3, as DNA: TGCGCCAGCAGCTTTTCAGCGGGGAGCCCCTACAATGAGCAGTACTTC.

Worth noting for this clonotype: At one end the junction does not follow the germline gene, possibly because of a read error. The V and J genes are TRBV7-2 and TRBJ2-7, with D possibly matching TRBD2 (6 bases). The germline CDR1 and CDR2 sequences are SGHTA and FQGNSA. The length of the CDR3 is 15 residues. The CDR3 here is CASSLTMATGEVQYF. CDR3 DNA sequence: TGCGCCAGCAGCTTGACTATGGCTACCGGGGAGGTGCAGTACTTC.

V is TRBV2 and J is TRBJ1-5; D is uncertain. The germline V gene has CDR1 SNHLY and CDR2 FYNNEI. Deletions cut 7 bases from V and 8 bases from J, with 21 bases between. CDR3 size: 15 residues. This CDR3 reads CASTPPDAHGEPQHF. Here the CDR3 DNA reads TGTGCCAGCACCCCGCCAGACGCCCACGGTGAGCCCCAGCATTTT.

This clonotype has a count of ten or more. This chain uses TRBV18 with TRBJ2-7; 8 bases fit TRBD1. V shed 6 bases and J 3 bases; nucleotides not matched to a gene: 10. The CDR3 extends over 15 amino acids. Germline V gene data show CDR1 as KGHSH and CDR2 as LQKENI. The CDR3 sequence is CASSPGTGQNYEQYF. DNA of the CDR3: TGTGCCAGCTCCCCTGGGACAGGCCAAAACTACGAGCAGTACTTC.

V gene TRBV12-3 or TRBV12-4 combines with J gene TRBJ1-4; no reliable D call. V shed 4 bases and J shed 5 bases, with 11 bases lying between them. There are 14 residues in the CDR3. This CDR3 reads CASSSRSRNEKLFF. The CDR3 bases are TGTGCCAGCAGTTCCCGGTCTCGGAATGAAAAACTGTTTTTT.

CDR3 residues: CAACGASYEQYF. CDR3 nucleotide sequence: TGTGCCGCGTGCGGGGCGAGCTACGAGCAGTACTTC. This rearrangement joins TRBV10-3 to TRBJ2-7; maybe TRBD2 (6 bases). The germline V and J ends were trimmed by 11 bases and 3 bases, with 14 bases remaining between them. The CDR3 is 12 residues long. In germline, CDR1 is ENHRY, CDR2 SYGVKD.

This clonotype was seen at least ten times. CDR3 DNA sequence: TGTGCCAGCAGTTTAGCGCCTGGGGGGGTGTTCACTGAAGCTTTCTTT. This codes for CASSLAPGGVFTEAFF. The rearrangement joins TRBV12-3 or TRBV12-4 to TRBJ1-1, with a weak D call TRBD1 (5 bases). The CDR3 is 16 amino acids. V lost 0 bases to trimming and J lost 4 bases, with 15 bases between them.

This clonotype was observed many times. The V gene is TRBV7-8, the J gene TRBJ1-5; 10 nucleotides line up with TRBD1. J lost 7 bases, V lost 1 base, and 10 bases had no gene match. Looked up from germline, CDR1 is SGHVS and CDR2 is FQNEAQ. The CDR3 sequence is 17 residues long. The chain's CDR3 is CASSLEAGQGTWQPQHF. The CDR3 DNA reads TGTGCCAGCAGCTTAGAGGCGGGACAGGGGACGTGGCAGCCCCAGCATTTT. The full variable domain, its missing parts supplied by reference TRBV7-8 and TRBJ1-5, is GAGVSQSPRYKVAKRGQDVALRCDPISGHVSLFWYQQALGQGPEFLTYFQNEAQLDKSGLPSDRFFAERPEGSVSTLKIQRTQQEDSAVYLCASSLEAGQGTWQPQHFGDGTRLSIL.

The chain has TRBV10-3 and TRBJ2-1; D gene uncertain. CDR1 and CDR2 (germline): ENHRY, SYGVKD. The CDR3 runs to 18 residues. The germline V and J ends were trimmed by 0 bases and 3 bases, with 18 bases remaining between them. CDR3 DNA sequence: TGTGCCATCAGTGAGTCGATCTTAAAGTCAAACAACTACAATGAGCAGTTCTTC. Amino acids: CAISESILKSNNYNEQFF.

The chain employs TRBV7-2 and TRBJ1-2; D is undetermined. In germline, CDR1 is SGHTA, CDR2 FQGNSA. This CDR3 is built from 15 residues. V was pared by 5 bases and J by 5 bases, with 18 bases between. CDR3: CASSQIAAEFYGYTF. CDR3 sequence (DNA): TGTGCCAGCAGCCAAATAGCCGCCGAATTTTATGGCTACACCTTC.

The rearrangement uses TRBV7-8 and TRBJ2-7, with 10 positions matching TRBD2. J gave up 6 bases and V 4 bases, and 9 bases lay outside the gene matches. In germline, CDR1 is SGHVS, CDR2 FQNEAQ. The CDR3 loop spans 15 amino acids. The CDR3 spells CASSSDKVAGGEQYF. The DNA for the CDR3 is TGTGCCAGCAGCTCGGACAAGGTAGCGGGGGGCGAGCAGTACTTC.

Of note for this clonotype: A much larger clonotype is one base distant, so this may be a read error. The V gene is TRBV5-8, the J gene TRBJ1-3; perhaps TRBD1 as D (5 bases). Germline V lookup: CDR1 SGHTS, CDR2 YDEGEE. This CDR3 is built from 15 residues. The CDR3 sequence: CACSLVGRAGSTIYF. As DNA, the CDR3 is TGTGCCTGCAGCTTGGTCGGCAGGGCTGGAAGCACCATATATTTT.